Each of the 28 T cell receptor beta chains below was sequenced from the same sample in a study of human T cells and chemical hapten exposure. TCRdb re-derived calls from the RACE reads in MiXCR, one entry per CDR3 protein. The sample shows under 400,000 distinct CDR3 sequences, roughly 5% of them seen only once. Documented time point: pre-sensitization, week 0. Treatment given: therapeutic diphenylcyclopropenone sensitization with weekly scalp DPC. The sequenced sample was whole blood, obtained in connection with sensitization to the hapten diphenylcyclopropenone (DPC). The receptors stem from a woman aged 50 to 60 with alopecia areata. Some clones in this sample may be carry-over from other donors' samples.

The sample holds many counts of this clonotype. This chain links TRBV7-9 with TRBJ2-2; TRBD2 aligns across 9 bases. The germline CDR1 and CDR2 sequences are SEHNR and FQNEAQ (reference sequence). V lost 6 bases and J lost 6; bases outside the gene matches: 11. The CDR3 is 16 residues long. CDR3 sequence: CASSFGLASSPGELFF. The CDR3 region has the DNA TGTGCCAGCAGTTTTGGACTAGCGAGTTCGCCCGGGGAGCTGTTTTTT.

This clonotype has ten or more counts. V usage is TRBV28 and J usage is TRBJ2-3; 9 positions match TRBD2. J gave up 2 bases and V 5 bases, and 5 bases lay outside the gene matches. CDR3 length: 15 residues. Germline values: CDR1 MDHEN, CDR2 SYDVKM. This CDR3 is CASSPSGKATDTQYF. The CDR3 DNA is TGTGCCAGCAGTCCTAGCGGGAAAGCCACAGATACGCAGTATTTT. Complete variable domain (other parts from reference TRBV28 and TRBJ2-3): DVKVTQSSRYLVKRTGEKVFLECVQDMDHENMFWYRQDPGLGLRLIYFSYDVKMKEKGDIPEGYSVSREKKERFSLILESASTNQTSMYLCASSPSGKATDTQYFGPGTRLTVL.

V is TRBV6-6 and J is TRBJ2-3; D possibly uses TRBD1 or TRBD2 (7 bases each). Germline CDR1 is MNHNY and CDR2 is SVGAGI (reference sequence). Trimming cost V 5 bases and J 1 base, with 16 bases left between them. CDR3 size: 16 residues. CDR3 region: CASSPKGAGGTDTQYF. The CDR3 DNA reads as TGTGCCAGCAGTCCCAAGGGGGCGGGGGGCACAGATACGCAGTATTTT.

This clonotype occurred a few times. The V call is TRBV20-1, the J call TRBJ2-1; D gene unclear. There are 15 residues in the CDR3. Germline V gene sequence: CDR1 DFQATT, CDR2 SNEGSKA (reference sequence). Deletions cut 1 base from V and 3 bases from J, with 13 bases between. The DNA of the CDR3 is TGCAGTGCTAGAGTGAGTCTCCCGATCTACAATGAGCAGTTCTTC. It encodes CSARVSLPIYNEQFF.

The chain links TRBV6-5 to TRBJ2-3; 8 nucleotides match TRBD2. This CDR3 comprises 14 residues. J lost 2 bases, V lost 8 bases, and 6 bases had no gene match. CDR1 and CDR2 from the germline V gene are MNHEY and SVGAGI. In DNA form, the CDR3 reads TGTGCCAGCGGACTAGCCCGAAACACAGATACGCAGTATTTT. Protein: CASGLARNTDTQYF.

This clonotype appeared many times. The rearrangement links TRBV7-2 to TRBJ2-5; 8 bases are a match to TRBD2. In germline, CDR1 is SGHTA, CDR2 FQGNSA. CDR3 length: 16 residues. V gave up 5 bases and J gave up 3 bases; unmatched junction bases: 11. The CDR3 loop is CASSREAGGPEETQYF. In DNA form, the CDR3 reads TGTGCCAGCAGCCGAGAGGCGGGGGGACCGGAAGAGACCCAGTACTTC. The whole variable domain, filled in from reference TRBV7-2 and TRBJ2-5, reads GAGVSQSPSNKVTEKGKDVELRCDPISGHTALYWYRQSLGQGLEFLIYFQGNSAPDKSGLPSDRFSAERTGGSVSTLTIQRTQQEDSAVYLCASSREAGGPEETQYFGPGTRLLVL.

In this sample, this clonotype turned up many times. CDR3 in amino acids: CASSYGLGGDNQPQHF. The DNA for the CDR3 is TGTGCCAGCAGTTACGGATTGGGGGGAGACAATCAGCCCCAGCATTTT. This sequence joins TRBV6-6 and TRBJ1-5, with a tentative D call TRBD1 (5 bases). The CDR3 length is 16 residues. Germline V gene lookup returns CDR1 MNHNY and CDR2 SVGAGI (reference sequence). Trimming removed 2 bases from V and 3 bases from J, with 14 bases in between.

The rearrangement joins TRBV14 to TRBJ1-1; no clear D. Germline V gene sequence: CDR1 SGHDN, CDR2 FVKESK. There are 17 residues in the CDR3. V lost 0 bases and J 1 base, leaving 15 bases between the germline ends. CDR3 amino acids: CASSQEIHWRENTEAFF. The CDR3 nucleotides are TGTGCCAGCAGCCAAGAGATTCATTGGCGGGAGAACACTGAAGCTTTCTTT.

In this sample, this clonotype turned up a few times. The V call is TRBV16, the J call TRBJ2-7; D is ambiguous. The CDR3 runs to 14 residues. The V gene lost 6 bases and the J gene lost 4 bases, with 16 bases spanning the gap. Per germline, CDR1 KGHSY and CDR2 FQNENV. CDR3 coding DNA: TGTGCCAGCAGTCAACTCCATAGTGAATACGAGCAGTACTTC. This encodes CASSQLHSEYEQYF.

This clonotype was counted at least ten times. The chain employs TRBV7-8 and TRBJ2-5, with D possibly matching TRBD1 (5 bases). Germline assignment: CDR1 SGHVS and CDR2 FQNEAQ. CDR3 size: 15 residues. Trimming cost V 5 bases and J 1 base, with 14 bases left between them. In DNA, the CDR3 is TGTGCCAGCAGCCCCCCTCACAGGATCCAAGAGACCCAGTACTTC. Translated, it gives CASSPPHRIQETQYF.

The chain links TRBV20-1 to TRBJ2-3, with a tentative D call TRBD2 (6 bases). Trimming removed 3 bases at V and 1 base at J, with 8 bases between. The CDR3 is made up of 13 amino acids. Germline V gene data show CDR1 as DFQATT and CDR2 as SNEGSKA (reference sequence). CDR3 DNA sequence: TGCAGTGCTAGTATAGCGGGCACAGATACGCAGTATTTT. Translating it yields CSASIAGTDTQYF.

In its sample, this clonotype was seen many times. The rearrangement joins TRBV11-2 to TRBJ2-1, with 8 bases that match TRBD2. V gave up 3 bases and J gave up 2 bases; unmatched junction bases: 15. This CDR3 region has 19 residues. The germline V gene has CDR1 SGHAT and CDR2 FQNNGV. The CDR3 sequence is CASSLYPRGSGSTYNEQFF. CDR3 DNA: TGTGCCAGCAGCTTGTACCCCCGCGGAAGCGGGAGTACCTACAATGAGCAGTTCTTC.

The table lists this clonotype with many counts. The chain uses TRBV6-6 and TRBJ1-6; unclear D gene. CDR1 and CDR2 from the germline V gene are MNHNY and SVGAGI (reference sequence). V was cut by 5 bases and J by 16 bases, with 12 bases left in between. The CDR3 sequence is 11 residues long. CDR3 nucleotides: TGTGCCAGCAGTCCCGGACTGGTTCTCCACTTT. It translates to CASSPGLVLHF.

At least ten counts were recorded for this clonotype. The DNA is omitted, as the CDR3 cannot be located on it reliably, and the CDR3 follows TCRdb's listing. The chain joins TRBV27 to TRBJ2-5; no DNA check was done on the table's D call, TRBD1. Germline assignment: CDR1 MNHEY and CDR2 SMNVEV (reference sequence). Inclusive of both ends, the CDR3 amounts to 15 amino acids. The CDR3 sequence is CASSSFGPGGETQYF.

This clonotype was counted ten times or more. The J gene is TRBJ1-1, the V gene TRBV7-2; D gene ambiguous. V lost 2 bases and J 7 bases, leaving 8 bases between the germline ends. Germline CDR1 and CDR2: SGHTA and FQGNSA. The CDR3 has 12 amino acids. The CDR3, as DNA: TGTGCCAGCAGCTTAAGGAGGAGTGAAGCTTTCTTT. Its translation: CASSLRRSEAFF.

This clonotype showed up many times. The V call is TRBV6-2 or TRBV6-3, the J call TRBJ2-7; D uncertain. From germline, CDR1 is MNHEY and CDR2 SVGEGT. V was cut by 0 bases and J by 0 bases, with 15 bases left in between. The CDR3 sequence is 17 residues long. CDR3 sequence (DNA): TGTGCCAGCAGTTACTCGATAATACCCTCTCCCTCCTACGAGCAGTACTTC. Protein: CASSYSIIPSPSYEQYF.

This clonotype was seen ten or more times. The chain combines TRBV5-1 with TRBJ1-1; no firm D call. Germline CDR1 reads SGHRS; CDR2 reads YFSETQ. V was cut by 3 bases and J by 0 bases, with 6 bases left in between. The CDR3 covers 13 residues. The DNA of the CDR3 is TGCGCCAGCAGCTCACAGATGAACACTGAAGCTTTCTTT. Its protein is CASSSQMNTEAFF.

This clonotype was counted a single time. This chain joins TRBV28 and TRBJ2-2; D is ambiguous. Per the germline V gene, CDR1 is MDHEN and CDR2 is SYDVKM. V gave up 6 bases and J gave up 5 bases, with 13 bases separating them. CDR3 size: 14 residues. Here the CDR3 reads CASSPPGLTGELFF. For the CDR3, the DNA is TGTGCCAGCAGCCCCCCCGGGCTGACCGGGGAGCTGTTTTTT.

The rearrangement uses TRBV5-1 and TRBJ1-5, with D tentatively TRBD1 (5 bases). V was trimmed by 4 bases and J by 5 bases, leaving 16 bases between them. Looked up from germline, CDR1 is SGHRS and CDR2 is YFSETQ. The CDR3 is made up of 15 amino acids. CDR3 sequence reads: CASSPEGRPDQPQHF. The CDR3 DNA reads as TGCGCCAGCAGCCCGGAGGGGCGGCCCGATCAGCCCCAGCATTTT.

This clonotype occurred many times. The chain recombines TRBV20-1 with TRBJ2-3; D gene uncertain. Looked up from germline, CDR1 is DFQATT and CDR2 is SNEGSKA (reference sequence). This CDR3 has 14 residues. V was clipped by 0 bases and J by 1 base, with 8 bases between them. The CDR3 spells CSARDISGTDTQYF. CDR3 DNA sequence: TGCAGTGCTAGAGACATCTCTGGCACAGATACGCAGTATTTT.

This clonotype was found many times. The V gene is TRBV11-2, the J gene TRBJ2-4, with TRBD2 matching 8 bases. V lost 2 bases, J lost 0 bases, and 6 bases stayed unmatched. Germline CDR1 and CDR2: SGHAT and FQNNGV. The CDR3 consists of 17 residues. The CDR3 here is CASSLLAGGGAKNIQYF. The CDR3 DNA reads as TGTGCCAGCAGCTTACTGGCCGGGGGGGGAGCCAAAAACATTCAGTACTTC.

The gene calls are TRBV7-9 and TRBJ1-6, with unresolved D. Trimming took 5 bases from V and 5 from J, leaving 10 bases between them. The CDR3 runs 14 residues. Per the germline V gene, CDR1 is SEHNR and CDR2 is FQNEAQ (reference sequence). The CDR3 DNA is TGTGCCAGCAGCACAACATATGATAATTCACCCCTCCACTTT. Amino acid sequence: CASSTTYDNSPLHF.

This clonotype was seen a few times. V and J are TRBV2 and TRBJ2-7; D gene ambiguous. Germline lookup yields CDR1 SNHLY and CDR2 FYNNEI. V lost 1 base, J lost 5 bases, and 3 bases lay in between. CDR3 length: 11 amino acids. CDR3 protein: CASSEVHEQYF. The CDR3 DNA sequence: TGTGCCAGCAGTGAAGTCCACGAGCAGTACTTC.

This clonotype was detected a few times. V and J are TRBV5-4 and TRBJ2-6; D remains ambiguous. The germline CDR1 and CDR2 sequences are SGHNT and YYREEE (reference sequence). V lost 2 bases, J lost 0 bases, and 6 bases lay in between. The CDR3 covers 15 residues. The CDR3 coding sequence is TGTGCCAGCAGCTTTCCCAGCTCTGGGGCCAACGTCCTGACTTTC. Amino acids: CASSFPSSGANVLTF.

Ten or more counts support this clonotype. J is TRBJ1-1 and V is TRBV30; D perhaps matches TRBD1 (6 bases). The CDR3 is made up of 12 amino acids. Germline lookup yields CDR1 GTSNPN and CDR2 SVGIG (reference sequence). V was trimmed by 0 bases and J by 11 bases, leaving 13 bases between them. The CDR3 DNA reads TGTGCCTGGAGTGTTGTCAGGGGAAGCGCTTTCTTT. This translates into CAWSVVRGSAFF.

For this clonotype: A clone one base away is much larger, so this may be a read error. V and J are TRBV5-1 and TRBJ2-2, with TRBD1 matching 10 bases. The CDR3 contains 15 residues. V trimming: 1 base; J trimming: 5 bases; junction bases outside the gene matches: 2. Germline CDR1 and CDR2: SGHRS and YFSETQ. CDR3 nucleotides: TGCGCCAGCAGCTTGAAGGACAGGGGGACCGGGGAGCTGTTTTTT. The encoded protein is CASSLKDRGTGELFF.

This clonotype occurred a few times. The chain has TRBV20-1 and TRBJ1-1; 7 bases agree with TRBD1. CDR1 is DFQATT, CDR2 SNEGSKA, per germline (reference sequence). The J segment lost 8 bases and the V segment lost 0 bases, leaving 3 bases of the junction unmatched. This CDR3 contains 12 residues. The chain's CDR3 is CSARETGQEAFF. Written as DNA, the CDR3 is TGCAGTGCTAGAGAAACGGGACAGGAAGCTTTCTTT.

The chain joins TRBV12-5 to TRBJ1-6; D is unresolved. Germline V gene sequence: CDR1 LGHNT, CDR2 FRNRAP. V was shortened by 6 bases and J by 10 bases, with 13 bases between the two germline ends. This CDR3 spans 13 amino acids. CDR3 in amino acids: CASGPEVGSPLHF. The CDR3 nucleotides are TGTGCTAGTGGCCCTGAGGTGGGGTCACCCCTCCACTTT.